The 29 T cell receptor beta chains presented below share a single source sample, sequenced in a study of CD8 T cells in Susac syndrome. Random hexamers were used to reverse transcribe the RNA input (about 0.45 to 1 ug). TCRdb analysed the immunoSEQ multiplex PCR reads with MiXCR anew, one entry per CDR3 protein. The sample holds 250,000 or so distinct CDR3 sequences; approximately 92% are singletons and the top ten take around 0.07%. The sequenced sample consisted of CD4+ T cells from PBMCs. These receptors all stem from a human donor with multiple sclerosis.

The rearrangement links TRBV7-2 to TRBJ2-3; the D gene is possibly TRBD2 (5 bases). The CDR3 spans 15 residues. The V end lost 6 bases, the J end lost 0 bases, and 13 bases lay between the germline ends. Germline CDR1 SGHTA, CDR2 FQGNSA. The CDR3 spells CASRTLADSTDTQYF. The DNA for the CDR3 is TGTGCCAGCAGGACCCTAGCAGATAGCACAGATACGCAGTATTTT. Looking up the rest from reference TRBV7-2 and TRBJ2-3 gives the full variable domain: GAGVSQSPSNKVTEKGKDVELRCDPISGHTALYWYRQSLGQGLEFLIYFQGNSAPDKSGLPSDRFSAERTGGSVSTLTIQRTQQEDSAVYLCASRTLADSTDTQYFGPGTRLTVL.

V is TRBV5-1 and J is TRBJ2-5; the match to TRBD2 covers 9 bases. CDR1 SGHRS and CDR2 YFSETQ come from the germline V gene. V was clipped by 4 bases and J by 3 bases; unmatched bases: 1. The CDR3 totals 13 residues. The CDR3 DNA sequence: TGCGCCAGCAGCAGACTAGCGGAAGAGACCCAGTACTTC. Its translation: CASSRLAEETQYF.

The V gene is TRBV6-1, the J gene TRBJ2-5, with no clear D. The CDR3 runs 14 residues. V lost 5 bases and J lost 2, with 12 bases in between. The germline CDR1 and CDR2 sequences are MNHNS and SASEGT. CDR3 residues: CASSPGSVQETQYF. Written as DNA, the CDR3 is TGTGCCAGCAGTCCAGGTTCAGTACAAGAGACCCAGTACTTC.

The chain recombines TRBV18 with TRBJ2-1, with no clear D. CDR1 KGHSH and CDR2 LQKENI come from the germline V gene. Trimming left V 2 bases short and J 6 bases short, with 14 bases between. The CDR3 consists of 15 residues. CDR3 region: CASSPTAVIFNEQFF. The CDR3 nucleotides read TGTGCCAGCTCACCAACGGCGGTGATATTCAATGAGCAGTTCTTC. Drawing the rest from reference TRBV18 and TRBJ2-1, the complete variable domain is NAGVMQNPRHLVRRRGQEARLRCSPMKGHSHVYWYRQLPEEGLKFMVYLQKENIIDESGMPKERFSAEFPKEGPSILRIQQVVRGDSAAYFCASSPTAVIFNEQFFGPGTRLTVL.

This chain joins TRBV12-5 and TRBJ2-1; D unclear. This CDR3 spans 11 amino acids. Germline V lookup: CDR1 LGHNT, CDR2 FRNRAP. The germline V and J ends were trimmed by 2 bases and 8 bases, with 4 bases remaining between them. CDR3 sequence: CASGLRDEQFF. The CDR3 nucleotides are TGTGCTAGTGGTTTGAGGGATGAGCAGTTCTTC. Based on the CDR3 plus reference TRBV12-5 and TRBJ2-1, the full variable domain is DARVTQTPRHKVTEMGQEVTMRCQPILGHNTVFWYRQTMMQGLELLAYFRNRAPLDDSGMPKDRFSAEMPDATLATLKIQPSEPRDSAVYFCASGLRDEQFFGPGTRLTVL.

V and J are TRBV5-6 and TRBJ1-6, with 9 bases aligning to TRBD1. This CDR3 comprises 14 residues. V lost 3 bases, J lost 10 bases, and 5 bases stayed unmatched. Germline V gives CDR1 SGHDT, CDR2 YYEEEE. The CDR3 region is CASSWDREASPLHF. In nucleotides, the CDR3 is TGTGCCAGCAGCTGGGACAGGGAGGCATCACCCCTCCACTTT.

Comment on this clonotype: A read error may produce the germline difference seen at one junction end. The CDR3 bases are TGTGCTAGCAGCTTAGCTAGCGGGAGATTTACCGGGGAGCTGTTTTTT. The encoded protein is CASSLASGRFTGELFF. The rearrangement uses TRBV7-7 and TRBJ2-2; 10 positions agree with TRBD2. CDR3 length: 16 residues. CDR1 is SSHAT and CDR2 is FNYEAQ in the germline V gene (reference sequence).

The chain couples TRBV6-1 to TRBJ2-7; maybe TRBD2 (6 bases). V lost 5 bases to trimming and J lost 5 bases, with 10 bases between them. Germline CDR1 and CDR2: MNHNS and SASEGT. The CDR3 has 12 amino acids. For the CDR3, the DNA is TGTGCCAGCAGTTGGATAGCGGACGAGCAGTACTTC. Translation: CASSWIADEQYF.

The rearrangement uses TRBV20-1 and TRBJ1-2; D is ambiguous. The germline V gene encodes CDR1 DFQATT and CDR2 SNEGSKA (reference sequence). V lost 3 bases and J 1 base, leaving 9 bases between the germline ends. The CDR3 runs to 13 residues. The CDR3 sequence is CSASKTINYGYTF. The CDR3 nucleotides read TGCAGTGCTAGTAAGACTATTAACTATGGCTACACCTTC.

This chain joins TRBV3-1 and TRBJ2-1, with TRBD1 matching over 7 bases. The J segment lost 0 bases and the V segment lost 3 bases, leaving 5 bases of the junction unmatched. Germline assignment: CDR1 LGHDT and CDR2 YNNKEL (reference sequence). The CDR3 is made up of 16 amino acids. The CDR3 nucleotides read TGTGCCAGCAGCCAGCCCGGGACAGCCTCCTACAATGAGCAGTTCTTC. Protein sequence: CASSQPGTASYNEQFF.

This rearrangement joins TRBV19 to TRBJ1-1, with 7 bases aligning to TRBD1. Germline V gene data show CDR1 as LNHDA and CDR2 as SQIVND (reference sequence). The CDR3 runs to 13 residues. Germline trimming cut 7 bases from V and 6 bases from J; bases unmatched to any gene: 8. CDR3 sequence (DNA): TGTGCCAGTATCCAGGGGGGGACTTCTGAAGCTTTCTTT. It yields the protein CASIQGGTSEAFF. The full variable domain, its missing parts supplied by reference TRBV19 and TRBJ1-1, is DGGITQSPKYLFRKEGQNVTLSCEQNLNHDAMYWYRQDPGQGLRLIYYSQIVNDFQKGDIAEGYSVSREKKESFPLTVTSAQKNPTAFYLCASIQGGTSEAFFGQGTRLTVV.

The DNA for the CDR3 is TGCAGCGTTGCAAACCGACAGGGTTACAATGAGCAGTTCTTC. Protein: CSVANRQGYNEQFF. The gene calls are TRBV29-1 and TRBJ2-1; TRBD1 matches at 7 bases. This CDR3 contains 14 residues. Germline CDR1 and CDR2: SQVTM and ANQGSEA. J lost 4 bases, V lost 4 bases, and 7 bases had no gene match.

The chain carries TRBV5-1 and TRBJ2-7; 8 nucleotides agree with TRBD1. From germline, CDR1 is SGHRS and CDR2 YFSETQ. This CDR3 spans 14 amino acids. Trimming removed 3 bases from V and 3 bases from J; junction bases left unmatched: 5. As DNA, the CDR3 is TGCGCCAGCAGCTCAGGGGGCGCCCTCTACGAGCAGTACTTC. This encodes CASSSGGALYEQYF.

The CDR3 DNA sequence: TGTGCCAGCAGCGTAGGGACTAGCGGGGGTGTCGGCACAGATACGCAGTATTTT. It encodes CASSVGTSGGVGTDTQYF. The chain has TRBV9 and TRBJ2-3, with 13 positions matching TRBD2. The CDR3 is 18 amino acids. Germline CDR1 and CDR2: SGDLS and YYNGEE. V shed 0 bases and J 1 base; nucleotides not matched to a gene: 5.

The rearrangement uses TRBV24-1 and TRBJ2-3; 7 nucleotides align to TRBD1. Looked up from germline, CDR1 is KGHDR and CDR2 is SFDVKD. After removal of 3 bases from V and 6 bases from J, the junction contained 5 bases not matched to a gene. The CDR3 is 14 residues long. The CDR3 is CATSDTQGPDTQYF. The CDR3, as DNA: TGTGCCACCAGTGATACACAGGGGCCCGATACGCAGTATTTT.

This clonotype was counted a single time. The chain combines TRBV2 with TRBJ2-1; tentatively, D is TRBD1 (6 bases). The CDR3 sequence is 14 residues long. The V and J ends lost 4 bases and 9 bases respectively, with 16 bases between them. Germline V gene data show CDR1 as SNHLY and CDR2 as FYNNEI. The CDR3 region has the DNA TGTGCCAGCAGTGGAGGGGGACGGTGGGGTGAGCAGTTCTTC. Residues: CASSGGGRWGEQFF.

V is TRBV5-1 and J is TRBJ1-4, with D possibly being TRBD1 (5 bases). V was pared by 0 bases and J by 8 bases, with 14 bases between. Germline CDR1 SGHRS, CDR2 YFSETQ. The CDR3 runs 15 residues. The CDR3 loop reads CASSLAPGGEEKLFF. Here the CDR3 DNA reads TGCGCCAGCAGCTTGGCCCCCGGAGGGGAGGAAAAACTGTTTTTT. Using reference TRBV5-1 and TRBJ1-4 for the parts outside the CDR3, the full variable domain is KAGVTQTPRYLIKTRGQQVTLSCSPISGHRSVSWYQQTPGQGLQFLFEYFSETQRNKGNFPGRFSGRQFSNSRSEMNVSTLELGDSALYLCASSLAPGGEEKLFFGSGTQLSVL.

V is TRBV18 and J is TRBJ2-1; D is uncertain. The CDR3 covers 15 residues. The germline V gene encodes CDR1 KGHSH and CDR2 LQKENI. The V and J ends lost 0 bases and 1 base respectively, with 7 bases between them. In DNA, the CDR3 is TGTGCCAGCTCACCACCAGGGAATTCCTACAATGAGCAGTTCTTC. Translated, it gives CASSPPGNSYNEQFF.

The V and J genes are TRBV27 and TRBJ2-2; 9 bases map to TRBD1. Germline V CDR1 and CDR2: MNHEY, SMNVEV (reference sequence). The CDR3 consists of 14 residues. The V segment lost 5 bases and the J segment 6 bases; nucleotides outside the gene matches: 4. CDR3 region: CASSTDRGAGELFF. Written as DNA, the CDR3 is TGTGCCAGCAGTACAGACAGGGGGGCCGGGGAGCTGTTTTTT.

As to this clonotype: The junction departs from germline at one end; a sequencing error may be responsible. This sequence joins TRBV12-3 or TRBV12-4 and TRBJ2-3, with D perhaps matching TRBD2 (6 bases). The CDR3 covers 14 residues. The CDR3 region is CASSLAESTDTQYF. The DNA for the CDR3 is TGTGCCAGCAGCTTAGCGGAAAGCACAGATACGCAGTATTTT.

The chain carries TRBV18 and TRBJ2-3; TRBD1 is a possible D gene (6 bases). This CDR3 contains 17 residues. Trimming took off 8 bases at V and 4 bases at J, with 25 bases between the two ends. Looked up from germline, CDR1 is KGHSH and CDR2 is LQKENI. CDR3 protein: CASRGGRASSYADTQYF. The CDR3 nucleotides read TGTGCCAGCCGTGGGGGCAGGGCTTCATCCTACGCAGATACGCAGTATTTT.

This sequence joins TRBV6-1 and TRBJ2-3, with TRBD2 matching over 7 bases. The V gene's germline CDR1 is MNHNS and CDR2 SASEGT. There are 16 residues in the CDR3. J gave up 3 bases and V 6 bases, and 12 bases lay outside the gene matches. Here the CDR3 reads CASRTTSREGTDTQYF. The CDR3 DNA follows: TGTGCCAGCAGAACGACTAGCCGAGAGGGGACAGATACGCAGTATTTT.

CDR3 DNA: TGCAGTGCTCCACTAAGGGAGAACTATGGCTACACCTTC. Its protein is CSAPLRENYGYTF. The chain has TRBV20-1 and TRBJ1-2; unclear D gene. The CDR3 contains 13 residues. Germline CDR1 is DFQATT and CDR2 is SNEGSKA (reference sequence). V was trimmed by 5 bases and J by 2 bases, leaving 12 bases between them.

The chain carries TRBV28 and TRBJ2-2; possible D gene TRBD2, 6 bases. In germline, CDR1 is MDHEN, CDR2 SYDVKM. Deletions cut 7 bases from V and 0 bases from J, with 9 bases between. The CDR3 is 14 residues long. The CDR3 DNA is TGTGCCAGCATTCCGGGGGCGAACACCGGGGAGCTGTTTTTT. Amino acid sequence: CASIPGANTGELFF.

The chain recombines TRBV29-1 with TRBJ1-1; D is perhaps TRBD1 (5 bases). The ends were cut back, 4 bases at V and 1 base at J, with 16 bases in the middle. CDR3 length: 15 residues. Looked up from germline, CDR1 is SQVTM and CDR2 is ANQGSEA. The CDR3 bases are TGCAGCGTTGGTTTCGCCGGACATTCGAACACTGAAGCTTTCTTT. It encodes CSVGFAGHSNTEAFF.

The chain carries TRBV6-5 and TRBJ2-7, with a weak D call TRBD2 (5 bases). Germline CDR1 MNHEY, CDR2 SVGAGI. V was cut by 5 bases and J by 7 bases, with 15 bases left in between. The CDR3 spans 13 residues. CDR3: CASSRDGESEQYF. The CDR3 DNA is TGTGCCAGCAGTCGCGACGGGGAGAGTGAGCAGTACTTC.

The chain links TRBV12-3 or TRBV12-4 to TRBJ1-1; D is uncertain. The CDR3 totals 13 residues. Trimming took off 8 bases at V and 1 base at J, with 11 bases between the two ends. The CDR3 loop reads CASYQQPNTEAFF. CDR3 coding DNA: TGTGCCAGCTACCAACAGCCGAACACTGAAGCTTTCTTT.

This chain joins TRBV6-2 or TRBV6-3 and TRBJ1-5; 7 bases are a match to TRBD1. V gave up 6 bases and J gave up 4 bases; unmatched junction bases: 9. This CDR3 has 15 residues. The germline V gene has CDR1 MNHEY and CDR2 SVGEGT. CDR3 bases: TGTGCCAGCAGGCCAACAGGGGCCCTAAATCAGCCCCAGCATTTT. This gives the protein CASRPTGALNQPQHF.

This chain connects TRBV29-1 to TRBJ1-1; tentative D call: TRBD1 (5 bases). The V gene lost 3 bases and the J gene lost 4 bases, with 9 bases spanning the gap. The CDR3 totals 12 residues. Per the germline V gene, CDR1 is SQVTM and CDR2 is ANQGSEA. CDR3 residues: CSVEAGTTEAFF. CDR3 DNA: TGCAGCGTTGAGGCAGGGACCACTGAAGCTTTCTTT.